What follows is one T cell receptor beta chain and its context. Living in 24 US areas, the participants were between roughly 18 and 90 years of age. The study assigned cohorts using participant-reported clinical history. The data belong to a study of blood T cell repertoires in COVID-19. Study as a whole: From the United States, Italy and Spain came samples of acute and convalescent COVID-19.

This CDR3 has 17 amino acids. CDR1 and CDR2 from the germline V gene are MDHEN and SYDVKM. J was trimmed by 4 bases and V by 4 bases; bases with no gene match: 8. The protocol was immunoSEQ multiplex PCR, while the TCRdb copy is restricted to in-frame clones and leaves out a portion. The table has a few hundred thousand clones, approximately 87% seen once. The chain is built from TRBV28 and TRBJ2-2; TRBD2 aligns across 11 bases. Sequencing was carried out using PBMCs or T cells enriched from blood (not recorded which). The TCR was taken from a middle-aged woman who had recovered from COVID-19. This CDR3 reads CASSSPRTSGFTGELFF. The CDR3 bases are TGTGCCAGCAGTTCGCCTCGGACTAGCGGGTTCACCGGGGAGCTGTTTTTT.